The 23 T cell receptor beta chains below come from one sample, sequenced in a study of blood T cell repertoires in COVID-19. Sequenced by immunoSEQ multiplex PCR; TCRdb stores in-frame clones only, minus some. The repertoire holds more than 20,000 clones, with 89% as singletons. Material: peripheral blood. The receptor set was obtained from a human donor in a cohort sampled during active COVID-19.

Worth noting for this clone: One end of the junction is discordant with germline, which a read error may explain. The chain combines TRBV7-6 with TRBJ2-1; 7 bases fit TRBD2. The germline gives CDR1 SGHVS, CDR2 FNYEAQ. This CDR3 contains 15 residues. The CDR3 sequence is CAGSATPGGDGGQFF. In DNA form, the CDR3 reads TGTGCCGGCAGCGCCACACCGGGGGGTGACGGGGGTCAGTTCTTC.

CDR3 region: CASSLSGEADTQYF. The CDR3 DNA sequence: TGCGCCAGCAGCTTGAGCGGGGAAGCAGATACGCAGTATTTT. The gene calls are TRBV5-1 and TRBJ2-3; 7 bases line up with TRBD2. The CDR3 is 14 amino acids. The V segment lost 1 base and the J segment 4 bases; nucleotides outside the gene matches: 3. The germline V gene has CDR1 SGHRS and CDR2 YFSETQ. The variable domain in full, completed from reference TRBV5-1 and TRBJ2-3, reads KAGVTQTPRYLIKTRGQQVTLSCSPISGHRSVSWYQQTPGQGLQFLFEYFSETQRNKGNFPGRFSGRQFSNSRSEMNVSTLELGDSALYLCASSLSGEADTQYFGPGTRLTVL.

The J gene is TRBJ1-6, the V gene TRBV10-3, with TRBD1 matching over 7 bases. The CDR3 totals 15 residues. Germline loops: CDR1 ENHRY, CDR2 SYGVKD. Trimming at V came to 6 bases and at J to 7 bases, leaving 9 bases not matched to a gene. The CDR3 here is CAISATGVGNSPLHF. DNA of the CDR3: TGTGCCATCAGCGCTACAGGGGTCGGAAATTCACCCCTCCACTTT.

With regard to this clone: This specimen includes other DNA sequences encoding the same CDR3. This chain uses TRBV19 with TRBJ1-1; D may be TRBD1 (5 bases). CDR1 and CDR2 from the germline V gene are LNHDA and SQIVND (reference sequence). The CDR3 spans 13 residues. V dropped 4 bases and J dropped 9 bases, with 15 bases sitting between them. Here the CDR3 reads CASSNAQGLQAFF. CDR3 DNA sequence: TGTGCCAGTAGTAACGCCCAGGGACTACAAGCTTTCTTT. Full variable domain (rest looked up from reference TRBV19 and TRBJ1-1): DGGITQSPKYLFRKEGQNVTLSCEQNLNHDAMYWYRQDPGQGLRLIYYSQIVNDFQKGDIAEGYSVSREKKESFPLTVTSAQKNPTAFYLCASSNAQGLQAFFGQGTRLTVV.

The J gene is TRBJ2-5, the V gene TRBV4-1; 8 bases agree with TRBD2. This CDR3 contains 14 residues. Germline lookup yields CDR1 MGHRA and CDR2 YSYEKL. Trimming removed 8 bases from V and 1 base from J; junction bases left unmatched: 6. CDR3 sequence (DNA): TGCGCCAGCGGGAGCGGGGGCCTCCAAGAGACCCAGTACTTC. It yields the protein CASGSGGLQETQYF.

J is TRBJ2-7 and V is TRBV5-1; 9 bases align to TRBD1. The germline gives CDR1 SGHRS, CDR2 YFSETQ. J lost 4 bases, V lost 0 bases, and 5 bases had no gene match. CDR3 length equals 15 residues. CDR3 nucleotides: TGCGCCAGCAGCTTGGCCGGGACAGGGCTATACGAGCAGTACTTC. Translating gives CASSLAGTGLYEQYF.

The chain combines TRBV18 with TRBJ2-7, with D unresolved. The length of the CDR3 is 14 residues. Between the trimmed V and J ends, which lost 2 bases and 2 bases, there was a span of 10 bases. Germline assignment: CDR1 KGHSH and CDR2 LQKENI. CDR3 protein: CASSPKEVAYEQYF. Here the CDR3 DNA reads TGTGCCAGCTCACCAAAAGAGGTAGCCTACGAGCAGTACTTC.

This clone appeared once. The rearrangement joins TRBV7-9 to TRBJ2-5; 8 bases align to TRBD2. CDR3 length: 13 residues. The trim removed 5 bases at V and 4 bases at J, leaving 3 bases unmatched. The germline gives CDR1 SEHNR, CDR2 FQNEAQ (reference sequence). In DNA, the CDR3 is TGTGCCAGCAGCCCGGGGGGGCTAGAGACCCAGTACTTC. This encodes CASSPGGLETQYF.

The J gene is TRBJ2-5, the V gene TRBV12-3 or TRBV12-4; 9 bases line up with TRBD1. V lost 6 bases to trimming and J lost 5 bases; unmatched junction nucleotides: 4. The length of the CDR3 is 13 residues. CDR3 amino acids: CASRQGARETQYF. The CDR3 DNA reads TGTGCCAGCAGACAGGGGGCGCGGGAGACCCAGTACTTC.

The chain has TRBV6-1 and TRBJ1-6, with 9 bases that match TRBD1. The germline V gene has CDR1 MNHNS and CDR2 SASEGT. The CDR3 has 16 amino acids. V lost 0 bases, J lost 7 bases, and 4 bases stayed unmatched. DNA for the CDR3: TGTGCCAGCAGTGAAGCGTCGGGACAGGGCAATTCACCCCTCCACTTT. This codes for CASSEASGQGNSPLHF.

The V call is TRBV5-1, the J call TRBJ2-7; 8 bases line up with TRBD1. Germline lookup yields CDR1 SGHRS and CDR2 YFSETQ. The CDR3 is 14 residues long. With 2 bases clipped from V and 4 bases from J, the junction kept 5 bases outside the gene matches. CDR3 residues: CASSLSTGGYEQYF. In DNA form, the CDR3 reads TGCGCCAGCAGCTTAAGTACAGGGGGTTACGAGCAGTACTTC.

J is TRBJ2-7 and V is TRBV5-1; 10 bases line up with TRBD2. The CDR3 is 14 amino acids. Germline V gene data show CDR1 as SGHRS and CDR2 as YFSETQ. Germline trimming cut 2 bases from V and 9 bases from J; bases unmatched to any gene: 8. For the CDR3, the DNA is TGCGCCAGCAGCTTAGAAGCGGGAGGGCCTCTGCAGTACTTC. Residues: CASSLEAGGPLQYF.

This clone has a single count. The rearrangement joins TRBV5-1 to TRBJ2-1; D not resolved. Germline CDR1 and CDR2: SGHRS and YFSETQ. The ends were cut back, 0 bases at V and 4 bases at J, with 11 bases in the middle. The CDR3 has 15 residues. CDR3 DNA: TGCGCCAGCAGCTTGGCTCAATTCACTTACAATGAGCAGTTCTTC. It is translated as CASSLAQFTYNEQFF. The variable domain in full, completed from reference TRBV5-1 and TRBJ2-1, reads KAGVTQTPRYLIKTRGQQVTLSCSPISGHRSVSWYQQTPGQGLQFLFEYFSETQRNKGNFPGRFSGRQFSNSRSEMNVSTLELGDSALYLCASSLAQFTYNEQFFGPGTRLTVL.

This rearrangement joins TRBV29-1 to TRBJ2-1; 9 bases agree with TRBD2. V was pared by 7 bases and J by 5 bases, with 9 bases of the junction left unmatched. CDR3 length: 14 amino acids. Germline-derived CDR1 and CDR2 are SQVTM and ANQGSEA. CDR3 sequence: CSDIAGARNNEQFF. CDR3 coding DNA: TGCAGCGATATAGCGGGAGCTCGAAACAATGAGCAGTTCTTC.

The rearrangement links TRBV9 to TRBJ2-2, with 7 nucleotides matching TRBD2. The germline V gene encodes CDR1 SGDLS and CDR2 YYNGEE. V was clipped by 4 bases and J by 2 bases; unmatched bases: 5. This CDR3 is 15 amino acids long. The CDR3 loop is CASSHGEGNTGELFF. The CDR3 DNA follows: TGTGCCAGCAGCCACGGGGAGGGCAACACCGGGGAGCTGTTTTTT.

The V call is TRBV28, the J call TRBJ2-7; weak D call: TRBD1 (6 bases). Germline assignment: CDR1 MDHEN and CDR2 SYDVKM. The germline V and J ends were trimmed by 6 bases and 2 bases, with 11 bases remaining between them. The CDR3 sequence is 13 residues long. The CDR3 here is CASRETGPYEQYF. The CDR3 bases are TGTGCCAGCAGGGAGACAGGACCCTACGAGCAGTACTTC. Combining the CDR3 with reference TRBV28 and TRBJ2-7 gives the whole variable domain DVKVTQSSRYLVKRTGEKVFLECVQDMDHENMFWYRQDPGLGLRLIYFSYDVKMKEKGDIPEGYSVSREKKERFSLILESASTNQTSMYLCASRETGPYEQYFGPGTRLTVT.

The chain is built from TRBV3-1 (or the pseudogene TRBV3-2) and TRBJ1-3; TRBD1 might be the D (5 bases). Germline CDR1 and CDR2: LGHDT and YNNKEL (reference sequence). Trimming shortened V by 5 bases and J by 2 bases, and 10 bases separated the two germline ends. The CDR3 runs 14 residues. In DNA form, the CDR3 reads TGTGCCAGCAGCTCGGGGGTGGCTGGAAACACCATATATTTT. Its protein product is CASSSGVAGNTIYF.

V gene TRBV5-1 combines with J gene TRBJ2-1, with 7 nucleotides matching TRBD1. This CDR3 has 15 residues. The V gene end was trimmed by 0 bases and the J gene end by 5 bases; junction bases not matched to a gene: 5. Germline loops: CDR1 SGHRS, CDR2 YFSETQ. CDR3 coding DNA: TGCGCCAGCAGCTTGGTGGGACAGTTGGACAATGAGCAGTTCTTC. Its protein is CASSLVGQLDNEQFF.

The chain has TRBV3-1 (or the pseudogene TRBV3-2) and TRBJ1-3; tentative D call: TRBD1 (6 bases). V was shortened by 5 bases and J by 0 bases, with 14 bases between the two germline ends. The CDR3 consists of 16 residues. Germline values: CDR1 LGHDT, CDR2 YNNKEL (reference sequence). The CDR3 reads CASSFQTGHSGNTIYF. In DNA, the CDR3 is TGTGCCAGCAGCTTTCAGACAGGTCACTCTGGAAACACCATATATTTT.

The V call is TRBV18, the J call TRBJ1-1; TRBD1 aligns across 7 bases. Germline trimming cut 4 bases from V and 11 bases from J; bases unmatched to any gene: 13. CDR1 KGHSH and CDR2 LQKENI come from the germline V gene. This CDR3 has 14 residues. The CDR3 sequence is CASSQGTAPVSAFF. CDR3 coding DNA: TGTGCCAGCTCACAAGGGACAGCCCCGGTGTCTGCTTTCTTT.

The rearrangement uses TRBV25-1 and TRBJ2-7, with D possibly matching TRBD2 (6 bases). CDR3 length: 13 amino acids. Germline V gives CDR1 MGHDK, CDR2 SYGVNS. The V and J ends lost 1 base and 5 bases respectively, with 9 bases between them. The CDR3 nucleotides are TGTGCCAGCAGTGAATTGGGGGGAGACGAGCAGTACTTC. Its translation: CASSELGGDEQYF.

J is TRBJ1-1 and V is TRBV6-5; D gene uncertain. V dropped 6 bases and J dropped 7 bases, with 15 bases sitting between them. CDR1 and CDR2 (germline): MNHEY, SVGAGI. The CDR3 runs to 13 residues. The CDR3 region has the DNA TGTGCCAGCAGCTACAATGAACAACGTGAAGCTTTCTTT. Protein product: CASSYNEQREAFF.

The CDR3, as DNA: TGTGCCAGCAGCTTAAGCGGGAGTTCAACCGGGGAGCTGTTTTTT. This translates into CASSLSGSSTGELFF. The chain joins TRBV7-2 to TRBJ2-2, with TRBD2 matching 8 bases. Losses at the gene ends were 2 bases for V and 5 bases for J; bases not matched to a gene: 4. Germline V gene data show CDR1 as SGHTA and CDR2 as FQGNSA. CDR3 length equals 15 residues.